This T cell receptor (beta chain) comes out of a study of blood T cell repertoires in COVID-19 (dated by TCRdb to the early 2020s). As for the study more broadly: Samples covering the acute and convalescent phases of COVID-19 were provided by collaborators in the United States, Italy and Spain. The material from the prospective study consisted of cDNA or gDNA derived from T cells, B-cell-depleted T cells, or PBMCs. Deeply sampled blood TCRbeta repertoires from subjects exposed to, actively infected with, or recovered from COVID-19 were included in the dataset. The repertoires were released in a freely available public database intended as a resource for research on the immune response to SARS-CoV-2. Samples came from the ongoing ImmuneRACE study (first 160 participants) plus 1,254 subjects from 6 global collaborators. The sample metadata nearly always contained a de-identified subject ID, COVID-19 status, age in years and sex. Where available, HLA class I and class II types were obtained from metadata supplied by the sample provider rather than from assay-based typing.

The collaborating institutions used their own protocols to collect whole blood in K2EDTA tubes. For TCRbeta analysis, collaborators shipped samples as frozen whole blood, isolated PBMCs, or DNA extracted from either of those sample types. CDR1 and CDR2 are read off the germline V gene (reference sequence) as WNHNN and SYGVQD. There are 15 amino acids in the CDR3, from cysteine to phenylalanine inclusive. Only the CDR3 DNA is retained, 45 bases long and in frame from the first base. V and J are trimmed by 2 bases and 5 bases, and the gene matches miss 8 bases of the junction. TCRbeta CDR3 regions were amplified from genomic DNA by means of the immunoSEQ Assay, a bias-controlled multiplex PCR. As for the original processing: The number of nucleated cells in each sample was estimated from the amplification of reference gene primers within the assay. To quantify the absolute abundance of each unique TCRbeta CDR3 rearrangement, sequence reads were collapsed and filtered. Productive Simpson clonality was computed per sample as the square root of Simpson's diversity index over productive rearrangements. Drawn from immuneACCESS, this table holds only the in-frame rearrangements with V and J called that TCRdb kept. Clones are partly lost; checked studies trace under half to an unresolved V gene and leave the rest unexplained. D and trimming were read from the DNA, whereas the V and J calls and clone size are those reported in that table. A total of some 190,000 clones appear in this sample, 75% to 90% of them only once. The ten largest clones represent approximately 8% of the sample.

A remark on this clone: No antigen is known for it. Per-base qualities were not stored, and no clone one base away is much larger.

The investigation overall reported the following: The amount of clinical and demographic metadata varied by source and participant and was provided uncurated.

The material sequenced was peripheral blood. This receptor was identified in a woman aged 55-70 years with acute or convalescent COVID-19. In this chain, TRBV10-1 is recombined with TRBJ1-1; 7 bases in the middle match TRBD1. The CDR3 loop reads CASSEGGQPWTEAFF. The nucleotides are TGCGCCAGCAGTGAGGGGGGACAGCCGTGGACTGAAGCTTTCTTT.